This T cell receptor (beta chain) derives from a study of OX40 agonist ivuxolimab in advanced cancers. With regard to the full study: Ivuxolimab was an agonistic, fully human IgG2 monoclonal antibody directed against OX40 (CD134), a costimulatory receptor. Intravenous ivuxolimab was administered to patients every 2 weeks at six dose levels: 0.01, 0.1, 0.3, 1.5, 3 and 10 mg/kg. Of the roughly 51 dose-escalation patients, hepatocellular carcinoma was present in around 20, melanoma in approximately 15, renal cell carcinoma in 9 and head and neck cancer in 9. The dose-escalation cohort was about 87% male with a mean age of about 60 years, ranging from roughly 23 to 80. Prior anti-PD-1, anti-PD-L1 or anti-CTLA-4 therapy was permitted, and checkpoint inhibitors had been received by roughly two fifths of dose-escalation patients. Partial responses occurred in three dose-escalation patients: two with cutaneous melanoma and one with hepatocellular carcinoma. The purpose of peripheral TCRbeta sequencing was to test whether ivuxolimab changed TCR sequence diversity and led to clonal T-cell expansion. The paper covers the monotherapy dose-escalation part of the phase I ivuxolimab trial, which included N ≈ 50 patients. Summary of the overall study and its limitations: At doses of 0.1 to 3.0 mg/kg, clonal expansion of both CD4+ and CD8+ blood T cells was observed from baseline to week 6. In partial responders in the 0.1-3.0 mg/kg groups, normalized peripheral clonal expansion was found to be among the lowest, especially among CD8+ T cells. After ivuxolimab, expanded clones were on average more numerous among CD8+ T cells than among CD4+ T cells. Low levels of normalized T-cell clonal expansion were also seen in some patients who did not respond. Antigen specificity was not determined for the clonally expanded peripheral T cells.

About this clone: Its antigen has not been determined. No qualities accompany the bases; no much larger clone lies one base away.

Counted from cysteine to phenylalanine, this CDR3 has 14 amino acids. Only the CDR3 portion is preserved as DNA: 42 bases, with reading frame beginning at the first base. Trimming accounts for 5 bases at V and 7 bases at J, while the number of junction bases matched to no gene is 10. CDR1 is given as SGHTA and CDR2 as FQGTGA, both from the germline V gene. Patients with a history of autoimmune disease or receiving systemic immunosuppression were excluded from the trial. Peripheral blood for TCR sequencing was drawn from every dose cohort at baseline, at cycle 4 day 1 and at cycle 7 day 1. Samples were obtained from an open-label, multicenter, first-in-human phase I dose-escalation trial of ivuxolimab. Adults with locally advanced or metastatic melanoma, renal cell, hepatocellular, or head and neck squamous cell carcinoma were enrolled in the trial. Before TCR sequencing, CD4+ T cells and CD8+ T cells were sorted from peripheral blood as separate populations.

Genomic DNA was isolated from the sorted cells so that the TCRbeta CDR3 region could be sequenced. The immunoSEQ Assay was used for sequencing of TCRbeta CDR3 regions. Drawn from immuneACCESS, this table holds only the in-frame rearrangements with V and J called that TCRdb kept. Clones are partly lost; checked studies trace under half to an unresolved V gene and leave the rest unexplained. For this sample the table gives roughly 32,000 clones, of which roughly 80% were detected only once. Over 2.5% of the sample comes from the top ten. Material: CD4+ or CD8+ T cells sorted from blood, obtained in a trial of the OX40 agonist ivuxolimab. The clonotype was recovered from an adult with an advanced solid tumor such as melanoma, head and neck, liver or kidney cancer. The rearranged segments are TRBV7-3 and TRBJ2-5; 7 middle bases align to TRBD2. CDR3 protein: CASSSSGAEGTQYF. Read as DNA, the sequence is TGTGCCAGCAGCAGCAGCGGGGCCGAGGGGACCCAGTACTTC.